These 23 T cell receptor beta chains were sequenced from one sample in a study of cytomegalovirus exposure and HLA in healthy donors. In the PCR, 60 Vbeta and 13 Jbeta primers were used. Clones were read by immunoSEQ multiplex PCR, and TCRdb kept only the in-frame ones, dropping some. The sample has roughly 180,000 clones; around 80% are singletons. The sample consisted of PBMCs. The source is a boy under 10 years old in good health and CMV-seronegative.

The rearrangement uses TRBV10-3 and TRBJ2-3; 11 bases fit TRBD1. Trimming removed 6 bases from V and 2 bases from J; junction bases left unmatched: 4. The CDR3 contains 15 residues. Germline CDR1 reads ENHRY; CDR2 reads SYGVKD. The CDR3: CAIRSGQGVTDTQYF. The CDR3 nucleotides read TGTGCCATCAGGTCGGGACAGGGGGTCACAGATACGCAGTATTTT.

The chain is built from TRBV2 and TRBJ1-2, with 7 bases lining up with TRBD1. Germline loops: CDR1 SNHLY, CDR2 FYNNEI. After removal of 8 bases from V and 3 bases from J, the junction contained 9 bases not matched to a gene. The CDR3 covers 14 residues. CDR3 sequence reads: CASGSGTADYGYTF. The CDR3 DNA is TGTGCCAGCGGCTCCGGGACAGCGGACTATGGCTACACCTTC. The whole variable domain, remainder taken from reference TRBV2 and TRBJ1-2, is EPEVTQTPSHQVTQMGQEVILRCVPISNHLYFYWYRQILGQKVEFLVSFYNNEISEKSEIFDDQFSVERPDGSNFTLKIRSTKLEDSAMYFCASGSGTADYGYTFGSGTRLTVV.

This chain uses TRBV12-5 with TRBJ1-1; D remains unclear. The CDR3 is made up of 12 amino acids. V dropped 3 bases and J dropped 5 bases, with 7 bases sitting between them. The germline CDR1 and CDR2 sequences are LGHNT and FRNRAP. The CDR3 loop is CASGFLRTEAFF. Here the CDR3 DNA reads TGTGCTAGTGGTTTTCTGCGGACTGAAGCTTTCTTT.

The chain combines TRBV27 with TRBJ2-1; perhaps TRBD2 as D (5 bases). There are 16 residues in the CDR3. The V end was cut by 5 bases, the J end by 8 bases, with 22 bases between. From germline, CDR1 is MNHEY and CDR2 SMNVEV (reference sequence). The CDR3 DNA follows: TGTGCCAGCAGTACACGGAGGTCTGGAGTGGTGGATGAGCAGTTCTTC. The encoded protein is CASSTRRSGVVDEQFF.

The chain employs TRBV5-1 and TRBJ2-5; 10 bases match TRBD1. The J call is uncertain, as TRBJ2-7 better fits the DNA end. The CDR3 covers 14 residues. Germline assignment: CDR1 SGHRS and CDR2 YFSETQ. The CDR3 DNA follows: TGCGCCAGCAGCCTCCGACAGGGGGCAAGCGAGCAGTACTTC. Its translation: CASSLRQGASEQYF.

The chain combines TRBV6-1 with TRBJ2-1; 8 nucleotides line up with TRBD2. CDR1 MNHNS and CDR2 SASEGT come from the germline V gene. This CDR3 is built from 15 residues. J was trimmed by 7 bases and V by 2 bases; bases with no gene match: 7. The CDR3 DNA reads TGTGCCAGCAGTGAAAAGCGGGAGAATGGGAATGAGCAGTTCTTC. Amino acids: CASSEKRENGNEQFF.

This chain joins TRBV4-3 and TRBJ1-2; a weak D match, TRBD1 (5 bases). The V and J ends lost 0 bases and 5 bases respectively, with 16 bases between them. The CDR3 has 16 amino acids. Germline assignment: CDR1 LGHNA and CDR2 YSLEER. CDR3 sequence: CASSQDIRGVEYGYTF. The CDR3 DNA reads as TGCGCCAGCAGCCAAGATATTCGGGGGGTGGAATATGGCTACACCTTC.

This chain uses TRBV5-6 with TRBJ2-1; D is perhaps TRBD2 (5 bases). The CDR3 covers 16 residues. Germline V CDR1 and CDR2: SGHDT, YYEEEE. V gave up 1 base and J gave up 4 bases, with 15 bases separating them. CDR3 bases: TGTGCCAGCAGCTTGAGGTGGGAGTTTCCTTACAATGAGCAGTTCTTC. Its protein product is CASSLRWEFPYNEQFF.

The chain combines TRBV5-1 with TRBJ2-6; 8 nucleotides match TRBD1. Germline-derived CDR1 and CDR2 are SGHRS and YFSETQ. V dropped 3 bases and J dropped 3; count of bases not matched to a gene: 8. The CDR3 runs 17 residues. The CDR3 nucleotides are TGCGCCAGCAGCTGGGACAGGAACCTACGTGGGGCCAACGTCCTGACTTTC. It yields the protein CASSWDRNLRGANVLTF.

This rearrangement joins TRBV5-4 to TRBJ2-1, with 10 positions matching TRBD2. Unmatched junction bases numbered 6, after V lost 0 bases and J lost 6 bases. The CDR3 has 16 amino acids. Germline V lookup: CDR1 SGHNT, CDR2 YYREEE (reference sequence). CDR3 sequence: CASSLGLLAGANEQFF. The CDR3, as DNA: TGTGCCAGCAGCTTGGGTCTCCTAGCGGGAGCCAATGAGCAGTTCTTC.

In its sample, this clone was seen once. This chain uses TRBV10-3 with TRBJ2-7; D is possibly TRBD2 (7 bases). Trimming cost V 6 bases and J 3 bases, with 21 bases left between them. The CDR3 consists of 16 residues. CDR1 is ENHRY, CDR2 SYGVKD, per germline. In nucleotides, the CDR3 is TGTGCCATCAGCGGGGGGCAGGTCAGCGCCGTCTACGAGCAGTACTTC. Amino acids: CAISGGQVSAVYEQYF.

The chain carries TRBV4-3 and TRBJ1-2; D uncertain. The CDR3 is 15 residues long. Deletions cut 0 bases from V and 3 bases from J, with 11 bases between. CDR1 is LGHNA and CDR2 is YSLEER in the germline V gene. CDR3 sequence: CASSQESGFYYGYTF. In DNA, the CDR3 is TGCGCCAGCAGCCAAGAATCCGGTTTCTACTATGGCTACACCTTC.

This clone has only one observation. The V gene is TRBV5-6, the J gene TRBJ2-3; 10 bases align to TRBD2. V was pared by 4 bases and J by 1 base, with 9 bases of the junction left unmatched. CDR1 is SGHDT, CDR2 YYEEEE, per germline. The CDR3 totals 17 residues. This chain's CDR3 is CASSRRSGGAGTDTQYF. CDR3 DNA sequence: TGTGCCAGCAGCCGGAGGAGCGGGGGGGCGGGCACAGATACGCAGTATTTT. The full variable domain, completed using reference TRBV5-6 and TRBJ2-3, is DAGVTQSPTHLIKTRGQQVTLRCSPKSGHDTVSWYQQALGQGPQFIFQYYEEEERQRGNFPDRFSGHQFPNYSSELNVNALLLGDSALYLCASSRRSGGAGTDTQYFGPGTRLTVL.

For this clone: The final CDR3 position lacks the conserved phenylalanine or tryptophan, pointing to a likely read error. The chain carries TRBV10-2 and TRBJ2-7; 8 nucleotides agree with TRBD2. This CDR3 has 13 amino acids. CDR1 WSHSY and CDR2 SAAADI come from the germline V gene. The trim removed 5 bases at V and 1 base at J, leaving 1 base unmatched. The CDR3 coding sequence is TGCGCCAGCAGTTTAGCGGGGTCCTACGAGCAGTACCTC. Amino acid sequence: CASSLAGSYEQYL.

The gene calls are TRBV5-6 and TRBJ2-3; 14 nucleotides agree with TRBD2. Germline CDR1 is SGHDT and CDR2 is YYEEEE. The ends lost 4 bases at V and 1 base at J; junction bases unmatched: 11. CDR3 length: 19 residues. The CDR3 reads CASSGQTSGGGWGTDTQYF. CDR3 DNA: TGTGCCAGCAGCGGACAGACTAGCGGGGGGGGTTGGGGCACAGATACGCAGTATTTT.

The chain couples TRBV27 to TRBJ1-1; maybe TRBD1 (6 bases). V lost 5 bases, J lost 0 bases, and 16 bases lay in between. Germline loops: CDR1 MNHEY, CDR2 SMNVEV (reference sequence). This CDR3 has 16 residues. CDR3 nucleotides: TGTGCCAGCAGTCTCGCTGCGGACAGAATGAACACTGAAGCTTTCTTT. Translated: CASSLAADRMNTEAFF.

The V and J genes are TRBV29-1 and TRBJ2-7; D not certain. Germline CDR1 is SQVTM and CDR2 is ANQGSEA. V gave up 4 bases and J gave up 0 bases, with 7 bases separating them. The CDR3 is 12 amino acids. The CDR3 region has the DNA TGCAGCGTTGGTCAGCGCTCCTACGAGCAGTACTTC. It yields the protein CSVGQRSYEQYF.

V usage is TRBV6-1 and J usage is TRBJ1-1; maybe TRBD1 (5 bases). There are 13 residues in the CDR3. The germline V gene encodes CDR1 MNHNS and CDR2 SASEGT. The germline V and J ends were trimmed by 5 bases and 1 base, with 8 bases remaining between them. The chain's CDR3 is CASSITGNTEAFF. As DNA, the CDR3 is TGTGCCAGCAGTATAACAGGGAACACTGAAGCTTTCTTT.

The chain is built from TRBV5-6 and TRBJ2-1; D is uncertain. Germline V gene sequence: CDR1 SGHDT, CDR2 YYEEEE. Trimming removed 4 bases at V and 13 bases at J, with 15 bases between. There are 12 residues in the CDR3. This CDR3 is CASSHTNIAQFF. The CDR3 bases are TGTGCCAGCAGCCATACGAATATAGCCCAGTTCTTC.

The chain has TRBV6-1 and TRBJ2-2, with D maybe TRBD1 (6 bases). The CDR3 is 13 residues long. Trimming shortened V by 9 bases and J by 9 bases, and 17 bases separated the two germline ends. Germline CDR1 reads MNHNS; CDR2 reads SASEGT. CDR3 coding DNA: TGTGCCAGTAGAAAGGGTGGGGGCCGGGAGCTGTTTTTT. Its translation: CASRKGGGRELFF.

CDR3 amino acids: CASSPGGGGGEETQYF. The CDR3 DNA reads as TGCGCCAGCAGCCCTGGGGGGGGTGGCGGCGAAGAGACCCAGTACTTC. The chain has TRBV4-3 and TRBJ2-5, with 7 bases fitting TRBD2. Germline V gene lookup returns CDR1 LGHNA and CDR2 YSLEER. CDR3 length: 16 residues. J gave up 3 bases and V 4 bases, and 11 bases lay outside the gene matches.

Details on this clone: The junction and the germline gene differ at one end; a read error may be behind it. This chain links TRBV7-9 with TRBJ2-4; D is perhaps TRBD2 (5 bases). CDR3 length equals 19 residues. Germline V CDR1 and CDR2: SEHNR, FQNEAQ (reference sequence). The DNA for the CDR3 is TGTTCCAGCAGCTCATCTCCGGGGAAACGCGGACTAGCCAAAAACATTCAGTACTTC. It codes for CSSSSSPGKRGLAKNIQYF.

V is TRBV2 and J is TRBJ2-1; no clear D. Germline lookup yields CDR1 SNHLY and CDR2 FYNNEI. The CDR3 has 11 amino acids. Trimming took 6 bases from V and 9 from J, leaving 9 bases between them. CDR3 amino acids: CASRKAGEQFF. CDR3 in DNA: TGTGCCAGCAGGAAGGCAGGTGAGCAGTTCTTC.